Following are 13 T cell receptor beta chains from one sample sequenced in a study of control samples from healthy donors and cancer patients. The table came from immunoSEQ multiplex PCR; TCRdb's copy has only in-frame clones and leaves some out. This sample has fewer than 200,000 clones, with about 90% found just once. What was sequenced was blood. Source of these receptors: a man aged 25-45 years in good health.

Worth noting for this clone: The limits of the CDR3 on the DNA are not certain, so only TCRdb's listed CDR3 is given. The gene calls are TRBV11-3 and TRBJ2-2; TRBD2 is the table's D call, not checked against the DNA. The CDR3 is made up of 14 amino acids, end residues included. CDR1 and CDR2 (germline): SGHNT, YENEEA. CDR3 loop: CASSLLFGAGELFF.

This rearrangement joins TRBV7-8 to TRBJ1-2, with D hard to call. The CDR3 is made up of 18 amino acids. Per germline, CDR1 SGHVS and CDR2 FQNEAQ. With 5 bases removed from V and 0 bases from J, the gap between germline ends came to 22 bases. CDR3 residues: CASSPYRVPPKANYGYTF. As DNA, the CDR3 is TGTGCCAGCAGCCCTTACCGGGTTCCCCCAAAAGCTAACTATGGCTACACCTTC.

The chain joins TRBV3-1 (or the pseudogene TRBV3-2) to TRBJ2-6; no reliable D call. This CDR3 contains 17 residues. V gave up 3 bases and J gave up 1 base, with 13 bases separating them. Germline V gene data show CDR1 as LGHDT and CDR2 as YNNKEL (reference sequence). The CDR3 DNA follows: TGTGCCAGCAGCCACGAGGCGGCCCGATCTGGGGCCAACGTCCTGACTTTC. Amino acids: CASSHEAARSGANVLTF.

The chain combines TRBV7-2 with TRBJ1-2; D remains unclear. The germline V gene encodes CDR1 SGHTA and CDR2 FQGNSA. Trimming left V 2 bases short and J 0 bases short, with 13 bases between. CDR3 length equals 16 residues. The CDR3 bases are TGTGCCAGCAGCTTAAGGCAGGCGGCGGCTAACTATGGCTACACCTTC. It codes for CASSLRQAAANYGYTF.

The genes are TRBV12-3 or TRBV12-4 and TRBJ2-7; 7 bases map to TRBD1. The CDR3 spans 13 residues. J was trimmed by 2 bases and V by 8 bases; bases with no gene match: 6. The CDR3 here is CASGRDSPYEQYF. The CDR3 region has the DNA TGTGCCAGCGGACGGGACAGTCCCTACGAGCAGTACTTC.

The rearrangement joins TRBV24-1 to TRBJ2-3; D possibly matches TRBD1 or TRBD2 (6 bases each). CDR3 size: 16 residues. Trimming cost V 4 bases and J 7 bases, with 20 bases left between them. Looked up from germline, CDR1 is KGHDR and CDR2 is SFDVKD. The CDR3 spells CATSDTGGAQTNTQYF. CDR3 DNA sequence: TGTGCCACCAGTGACACCGGGGGCGCCCAAACAAATACGCAGTATTTT.

This chain links TRBV13 with TRBJ1-5, with 10 positions matching TRBD1. In germline, CDR1 is PRHDT, CDR2 FYEKMQ (reference sequence). V dropped 3 bases and J dropped 2; count of bases not matched to a gene: 4. The CDR3 totals 16 residues. The CDR3 reads CASSFGDRGGNQPQHF. DNA for the CDR3: TGTGCCAGCAGCTTTGGGGACAGGGGCGGCAATCAGCCCCAGCATTTT.

This chain joins TRBV5-4 and TRBJ2-1; D unresolved. The CDR3 runs to 16 residues. V dropped 3 bases and J dropped 5 bases, with 18 bases sitting between them. Germline V gene lookup returns CDR1 SGHNT and CDR2 YYREEE (reference sequence). As DNA, the CDR3 is TGTGCCAGCAGCTATCTGGCCAAACCTAACGACAATGAGCAGTTCTTC. It codes for CASSYLAKPNDNEQFF. The complete variable domain, with remaining parts taken from reference TRBV5-4 and TRBJ2-1, reads ETGVTQSPTHLIKTRGQQVTLRCSSQSGHNTVSWYQQALGQGPQFIFQYYREEENGRGNFPPRFSGLQFPNYSSELNVNALELDDSALYLCASSYLAKPNDNEQFFGPGTRLTVL.

The genes are TRBV10-3 and TRBJ1-3, with D unresolved. The CDR3 has 11 residues. Germline V gene data show CDR1 as ENHRY and CDR2 as SYGVKD. Trimming removed 1 base at V and 7 bases at J, with 2 bases between. Here the CDR3 DNA reads TGTGCCATCAGTGAGTTGAACACCATATATTTT. Protein: CAISELNTIYF.

The V gene is TRBV6-5, the J gene TRBJ1-5; a weak D match, TRBD1 (6 bases). Germline CDR1 and CDR2: MNHEY and SVGAGI. The CDR3 has 13 amino acids. V was trimmed by 8 bases and J by 7 bases, leaving 15 bases between them. CDR3 amino acids: CASLLQGYQPQHF. CDR3 nucleotide sequence: TGTGCCAGCTTGTTACAGGGATACCAGCCCCAGCATTTT.

This chain connects TRBV27 to TRBJ1-6, with 7 nucleotides matching TRBD1. Trimming took 3 bases from V and 11 from J; bases not matched to a gene: 19. CDR1 is MNHEY and CDR2 is SMNVEV in the germline V gene (reference sequence). The CDR3 spans 18 residues. Here the CDR3 reads CASSFILAPRDSITPLHF. CDR3 DNA sequence: TGTGCCAGCAGTTTCATATTGGCGCCCCGGGACAGTATAACACCCCTCCACTTT.

The genes are TRBV30 and TRBJ2-1; 7 bases match TRBD2. Germline loops: CDR1 GTSNPN, CDR2 SVGIG (reference sequence). The CDR3 sequence is 14 residues long. Germline trimming cut 4 bases from V and 4 bases from J; bases unmatched to any gene: 7. CDR3 DNA: TGTGCCTGGAACGCCGGGACTATATACAATGAGCAGTTCTTC. It yields the protein CAWNAGTIYNEQFF.

The DNA for the CDR3 is TGCGCCAGCAGTCAATCGGAAAGGGACAGGGTATTCGACGAGCAGTACTTC. Translation: CASSQSERDRVFDEQYF. V gene TRBV23-1 combines with J gene TRBJ2-7, with 9 bases fitting TRBD1. TRBV23-1 is recorded as an ORF, its role being uncertain. This CDR3 comprises 17 residues. V lost 0 bases, J lost 5 bases, and 11 bases stayed unmatched.